The next 25 T cell receptor beta chains were all read from a single sample in a study of metastatic and nonmetastatic thyroid tumors. TCRdb re-analyzed the PCR reads using MiXCR. The sample yields tens of thousands of clones, less than 5% seen once. Thyroid surgery was preceded by no treatment in any patient. The sample comprised blood. The receptors derive from a female donor with papillary thyroid cancer or a benign thyroid nodule (not recorded which). Some clones in this sample may be carry-over from other donors' samples.

This clone was detected ten times or more. J is TRBJ2-5 and V is TRBV20-1, with D unclear. The CDR3 contains 16 residues. Between the trimmed V and J ends, which lost 3 bases and 5 bases, there was a span of 22 bases. Germline CDR1 DFQATT, CDR2 SNEGSKA (reference sequence). CDR3 nucleotides: TGCAGTGCTAGGCCCTTCTTCCAGAGGAATGTGGAGACCCAGTACTTC. It encodes CSARPFFQRNVETQYF.

There are many counts of this clone. The chain links TRBV20-1 to TRBJ2-7; possible D gene TRBD1, 5 bases. The CDR3 has 16 residues. Germline CDR1 is DFQATT and CDR2 is SNEGSKA (reference sequence). V shed 1 base and J shed 0 bases, with 16 bases lying between them. The CDR3 loop is CSARVPARTNSYEQYF. DNA of the CDR3: TGCAGTGCTAGAGTCCCCGCTAGGACAAACTCCTACGAGCAGTACTTC.

This clone showed up just a few times. This may stem from a read error, because a much larger clone lies one nucleotide away. Other DNA sequences from this sample encode an identical CDR3 as well. The chain is built from TRBV10-3 and TRBJ2-3; 11 bases fit TRBD2. This CDR3 is built from 15 residues. Germline lookup yields CDR1 ENHRY and CDR2 SYGVKD. The CDR3 reads CAISDTSGRTDTQYF. The DNA of the CDR3 is TGTGCCATAAGTGATACTAGCGGGAGAACAGATACGCAGTATTTT.

This clone was counted ten times or more. The V and J genes are TRBV6-1 and TRBJ1-5, with D tentatively TRBD1 (6 bases). The CDR3 extends over 15 amino acids. The V and J ends lost 5 bases and 0 bases respectively, with 11 bases between them. Germline V lookup: CDR1 MNHNS, CDR2 SASEGT. The CDR3 DNA reads as TGTGCCAGCAGTCCCAGGGGCTATAGCAATCAGCCCCAGCATTTT. Translated: CASSPRGYSNQPQHF.

This clone was recorded at least ten times. The chain links TRBV20-1 to TRBJ2-7; 9 bases match TRBD2. CDR3 length: 12 amino acids. Per the germline V gene, CDR1 is DFQATT and CDR2 is SNEGSKA (reference sequence). Germline trimming cut 4 bases from V and 3 bases from J; bases unmatched to any gene: 1. In DNA, the CDR3 is TGCAGTGCTACGACTAGCGGCTACGAGCAGTACTTC. As protein: CSATTSGYEQYF.

This clone was counted only a few times. The rearrangement joins TRBV6-1 to TRBJ2-3; 12 positions match TRBD2. V shed 3 bases and J 0 bases; nucleotides not matched to a gene: 1. The germline CDR1 and CDR2 sequences are MNHNS and SASEGT. This CDR3 comprises 16 residues. The CDR3 loop is CASSDGTSGSTDTQYF. CDR3 coding DNA: TGTGCCAGCAGTGACGGGACTAGCGGGAGCACAGATACGCAGTATTTT.

The sample holds many counts of this clone. The chain carries TRBV7-2 and TRBJ2-5; D is possibly TRBD1 (5 bases). Germline loops: CDR1 SGHTA, CDR2 FQGNSA. The CDR3 loop spans 15 amino acids. V lost 2 bases and J 2 bases, leaving 12 bases between the germline ends. CDR3 amino acids: CASSLTQAKQETQYF. In DNA form, the CDR3 reads TGTGCCAGCAGCTTAACACAGGCCAAGCAAGAGACCCAGTACTTC.

The chain carries TRBV5-1 and TRBJ1-1, with D possibly matching TRBD1 (6 bases). CDR3 length: 14 residues. CDR1 is SGHRS, CDR2 YFSETQ, per germline. Trimming shortened V by 4 bases and J by 0 bases, and 10 bases separated the two germline ends. The CDR3 here is CASSTTGMNTEAFF. CDR3 in DNA: TGCGCCAGCAGCACTACAGGGATGAACACTGAAGCTTTCTTT.

This clone was picked up many times. The chain carries TRBV7-9 and TRBJ1-2; possibly TRBD1 for D (5 bases). V was cut by 4 bases and J by 4 bases, with 10 bases left in between. The CDR3 is 13 amino acids. CDR1 and CDR2 (germline): SEHNR, FQNEAQ (reference sequence). The CDR3 loop reads CASSSGQLYGYTF. The CDR3 coding sequence is TGTGCCAGCAGCTCGGGGCAGCTCTATGGCTACACCTTC.

This clone was detected many times. V gene TRBV2 combines with J gene TRBJ2-2; D gene uncertain. CDR3 length equals 14 residues. Germline CDR1 is SNHLY and CDR2 is FYNNEI. V lost 7 bases to trimming and J lost 2 bases, with 11 bases between them. The CDR3 protein is CASNPRINTGELFF. DNA for the CDR3: TGTGCCAGCAACCCGAGGATAAACACCGGGGAGCTGTTTTTT.

This clone was seen repeatedly, ten times or more. This chain connects TRBV9 to TRBJ2-1; 12 nucleotides match TRBD2. The CDR3 is made up of 15 amino acids. With V trimmed by 0 bases and J by 11 bases, 6 bases remained unmatched. Germline CDR1 reads SGDLS; CDR2 reads YYNGEE. CDR3 coding DNA: TGTGCCAGCAGCGTAGAACTAGCGGGAGGCCCCCAGCAGTTCTTC. It is translated as CASSVELAGGPQQFF.

This clone was observed at least ten times. The chain uses TRBV12-3 or TRBV12-4 and TRBJ2-7; 8 positions match TRBD2. The CDR3 spans 16 residues. With 2 bases clipped from V and 3 bases from J, the junction kept 9 bases outside the gene matches. As DNA, the CDR3 is TGTGCCAGCAGTTTAAGCGGGAGTAACGTTTTCTACGAGCAGTACTTC. It encodes CASSLSGSNVFYEQYF.

Ten or more counts support this clone. The chain carries TRBV5-1 and TRBJ2-3; 7 nucleotides align to TRBD2. V was pared by 0 bases and J by 3 bases, with 4 bases of the junction left unmatched. The CDR3 spans 15 residues. Germline assignment: CDR1 SGHRS and CDR2 YFSETQ. The CDR3 sequence: CASSLALGGTDTQYF. CDR3 nucleotide sequence: TGCGCCAGCAGCTTGGCCCTCGGGGGGACAGATACGCAGTATTTT.

V gene TRBV19 combines with J gene TRBJ2-7; D possibly matches TRBD1 or TRBD2 (5 bases each). This CDR3 spans 13 amino acids. Germline V lookup: CDR1 LNHDA, CDR2 SQIVND (reference sequence). V was shortened by 6 bases and J by 6 bases, with 15 bases between the two germline ends. The CDR3 DNA reads as TGTGCCAGTAGGCTCGGGACCGGGTTCGAGCAGTACTTC. As protein: CASRLGTGFEQYF.

This clone turned up a few times. An end of the junction does not agree with germline; a read error may underlie this. Here the CDR3 DNA reads TGTGCCGGTAGTAATGGGGGTAATAATTCACCTCTCCACTTT. Translating it yields CAGSNGGNNSPLHF. V is TRBV19 and J is TRBJ1-6, with D possibly being TRBD1 (5 bases). CDR1 and CDR2 from the germline V gene are LNHDA and SQIVND (reference sequence). The CDR3 sequence is 14 residues long.

The CDR3 bases are TGTGCCACCAGTGACGGGAGAAGGGTGGCGAGCGATGAGCAGTTCTTC. Translated, it gives CATSDGRRVASDEQFF. The chain combines TRBV24-1 with TRBJ2-1, with a possible D match to TRBD2 (6 bases). Germline-derived CDR1 and CDR2 are KGHDR and SFDVKD. The V and J ends lost 4 bases and 8 bases respectively, with 20 bases between them. This CDR3 is built from 16 residues.

There are a few counts of this clone. CDR3: CAWRSGNTEAFF. The CDR3 coding sequence is TGTGCCTGGAGGTCAGGGAATACTGAAGCTTTCTTT. The chain is built from TRBV30 and TRBJ1-1, with D tentatively TRBD1 (5 bases). Germline V CDR1 and CDR2: GTSNPN, SVGIG (reference sequence). V lost 3 bases and J 5 bases, leaving 10 bases between the germline ends. There are 12 residues in the CDR3.

This clone was seen many times. The chain carries TRBV20-1 and TRBJ2-1, with 14 bases aligning to TRBD2. V shed 1 base and J 6 bases; nucleotides not matched to a gene: 8. This CDR3 comprises 17 residues. Germline CDR1 reads DFQATT; CDR2 reads SNEGSKA (reference sequence). The CDR3, as DNA: TGCAGTGCTAGAGGGGGACTAGCGGGAGAAAGGAGCAATGAGCAGTTCTTC. Amino acid sequence: CSARGGLAGERSNEQFF.

This clone was observed a few times. CDR3 residues: CSARPGRNSSVQYF. The CDR3 nucleotides read TGCAGTGCCCGACCCGGGAGGAATTCCTCAGTCCAGTACTTC. The chain links TRBV20-1 to TRBJ2-5; TRBD2 matches 7 bases. V gave up 6 bases and J gave up 10 bases; unmatched junction bases: 17. Per germline, CDR1 DFQATT and CDR2 SNEGSKA (reference sequence). The CDR3 consists of 14 residues.

In this sample, this clone turned up a few times. The V call is TRBV6-1, the J call TRBJ2-7; perhaps D is TRBD1 or TRBD2 (6 bases each). Per germline, CDR1 MNHNS and CDR2 SASEGT. Between the trimmed V and J ends, which lost 7 bases and 5 bases, there was a span of 21 bases. The length of the CDR3 is 15 residues. The CDR3 DNA is TGTGCCAGCATCCGGGGGCAGGTTGAAGTCCACGAGCAGTACTTC. Its translation is CASIRGQVEVHEQYF.

Of note for this clone: This clone may be a read error of a much larger clone one base away. The chain couples TRBV6-2 or TRBV6-3 to TRBJ2-7; 8 positions agree with TRBD2. Germline CDR1 is MNHEY and CDR2 is SVGEGT. V dropped 6 bases and J dropped 5; count of bases not matched to a gene: 12. The CDR3 length is 15 residues. The CDR3 bases are TGTGCCAGCAGGCCTAAGGCGGGAGGTCCCAACGAGCAGTACTTC. Protein: CASRPKAGGPNEQYF.

V and J are TRBV6-1 and TRBJ2-3; the D gene is possibly TRBD2 (7 bases). The V gene's germline CDR1 is MNHNS and CDR2 SASEGT. V dropped 6 bases and J dropped 5 bases, with 18 bases sitting between them. The length of the CDR3 is 15 residues. The chain's CDR3 is CASSPRGALVDTQYF. CDR3 bases: TGTGCCAGCAGCCCACGGGGGGCTTTGGTAGATACGCAGTATTTT.

With regard to this clone: A much larger clone differs from this one at a single base, so this may be a read error. CDR3 residues: CASSLGDIVPYEQYF. The CDR3 DNA follows: TGTGCCAGCAGCTTGGGGGACATCGTCCCCTACGAGCAGTACTTC. The rearrangement links TRBV5-4 to TRBJ2-7; TRBD1 is a possible D gene (6 bases). The CDR3 runs to 15 residues. Trimming took off 0 bases at V and 2 bases at J, with 12 bases between the two ends. The germline CDR1 and CDR2 sequences are SGHNT and YYREEE (reference sequence).

This clone occurred many times. The V and J genes are TRBV5-4 and TRBJ1-1, with D uncertain. V dropped 7 bases and J dropped 6 bases, with 13 bases sitting between them. The CDR3 runs to 12 residues. From germline, CDR1 is SGHNT and CDR2 YYREEE (reference sequence). The CDR3 region has the DNA TGTGCCAGCGGGTGGGGTGCCGCTGAAGCTTTCTTT. It codes for CASGWGAAEAFF.

This clone was seen at least ten times. The chain combines TRBV11-2 with TRBJ1-5; D is uncertain. V lost 3 bases, J lost 3 bases, and 9 bases lay in between. The germline V gene encodes CDR1 SGHAT and CDR2 FQNNGV. The CDR3 is made up of 14 amino acids. CDR3: CASSFGISNQPQHF. CDR3 bases: TGTGCCAGCAGCTTTGGGATCTCCAATCAGCCCCAGCATTTT.